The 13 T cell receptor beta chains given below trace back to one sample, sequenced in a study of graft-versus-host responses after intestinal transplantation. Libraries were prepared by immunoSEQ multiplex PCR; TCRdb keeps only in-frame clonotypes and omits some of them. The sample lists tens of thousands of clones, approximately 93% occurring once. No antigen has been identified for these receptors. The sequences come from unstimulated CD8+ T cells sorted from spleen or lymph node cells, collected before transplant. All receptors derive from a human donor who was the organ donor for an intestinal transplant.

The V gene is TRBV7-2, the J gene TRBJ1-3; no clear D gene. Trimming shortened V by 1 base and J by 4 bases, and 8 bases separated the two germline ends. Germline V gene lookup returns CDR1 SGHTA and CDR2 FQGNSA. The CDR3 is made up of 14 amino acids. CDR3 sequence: CASSLGGSGNTIYF. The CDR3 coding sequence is TGTGCCAGCAGCTTAGGTGGGTCAGGAAACACCATATATTTT. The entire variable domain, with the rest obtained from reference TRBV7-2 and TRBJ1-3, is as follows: GAGVSQSPSNKVTEKGKDVELRCDPISGHTALYWYRQSLGQGLEFLIYFQGNSAPDKSGLPSDRFSAERTGGSVSTLTIQRTQQEDSAVYLCASSLGGSGNTIYFGEGSWLTVV.

CDR3 protein: CASTPSWSSYYEQYF. The CDR3 DNA follows: TGTGCCAGCACCCCATCCTGGTCGAGTTACTACGAGCAGTACTTC. This rearrangement joins TRBV7-2 to TRBJ2-7, with D uncertain. The germline V gene has CDR1 SGHTA and CDR2 FQGNSA. The V and J ends lost 7 bases and 3 bases respectively, with 19 bases between them. The CDR3 loop spans 15 amino acids.

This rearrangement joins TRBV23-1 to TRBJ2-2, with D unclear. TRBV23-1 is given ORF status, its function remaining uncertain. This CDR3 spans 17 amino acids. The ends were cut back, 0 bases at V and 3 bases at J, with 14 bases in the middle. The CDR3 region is CASSQSESARHTGELFF. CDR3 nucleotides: TGCGCCAGCAGTCAATCCGAGTCAGCGAGACACACCGGGGAGCTGTTTTTT.

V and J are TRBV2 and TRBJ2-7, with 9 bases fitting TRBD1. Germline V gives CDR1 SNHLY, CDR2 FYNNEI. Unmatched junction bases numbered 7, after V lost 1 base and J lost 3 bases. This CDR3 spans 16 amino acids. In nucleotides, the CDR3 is TGTGCCAGCAGTGAAGGACCTTCGGGACAGGGCTACGAGCAGTACTTC. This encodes CASSEGPSGQGYEQYF.

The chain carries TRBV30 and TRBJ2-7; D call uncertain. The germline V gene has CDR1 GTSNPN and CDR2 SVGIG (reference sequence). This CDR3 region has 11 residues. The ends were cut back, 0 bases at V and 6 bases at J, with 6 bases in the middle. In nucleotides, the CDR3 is TGTGCCTGGAGTGTAAGGGCCGAGCAGTACTTC. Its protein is CAWSVRAEQYF.

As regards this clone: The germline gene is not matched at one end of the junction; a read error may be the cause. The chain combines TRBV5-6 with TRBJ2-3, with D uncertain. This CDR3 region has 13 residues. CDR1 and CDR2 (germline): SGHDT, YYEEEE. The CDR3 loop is CASSLGVPDKQYF. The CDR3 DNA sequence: TGTGCCAGCAGCTTGGGGGTTCCAGATAAGCAGTATTTT.

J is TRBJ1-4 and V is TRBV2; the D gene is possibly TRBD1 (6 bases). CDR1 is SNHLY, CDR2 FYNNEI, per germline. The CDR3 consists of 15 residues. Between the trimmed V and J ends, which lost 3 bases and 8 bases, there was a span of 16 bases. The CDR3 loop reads CASSERTGTQEKLFF. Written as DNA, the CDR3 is TGTGCCAGCAGTGAGCGAACCGGGACACAAGAAAAACTGTTTTTT.

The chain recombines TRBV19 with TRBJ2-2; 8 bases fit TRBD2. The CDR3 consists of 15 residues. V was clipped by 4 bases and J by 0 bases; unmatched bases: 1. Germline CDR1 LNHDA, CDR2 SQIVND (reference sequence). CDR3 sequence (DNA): TGTGCCAGTAGTAGGACTAGCCCGAACACCGGGGAGCTGTTTTTT. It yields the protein CASSRTSPNTGELFF. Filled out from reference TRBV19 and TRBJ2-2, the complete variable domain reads DGGITQSPKYLFRKEGQNVTLSCEQNLNHDAMYWYRQDPGQGLRLIYYSQIVNDFQKGDIAEGYSVSREKKESFPLTVTSAQKNPTAFYLCASSRTSPNTGELFFGEGSRLTVL.

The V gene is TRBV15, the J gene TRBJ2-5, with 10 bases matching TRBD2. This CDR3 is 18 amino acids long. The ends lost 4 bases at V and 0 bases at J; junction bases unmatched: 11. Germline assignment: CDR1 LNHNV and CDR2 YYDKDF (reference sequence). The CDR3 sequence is CATSTPFPGLAYQETQYF. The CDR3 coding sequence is TGTGCCACCAGCACACCCTTTCCGGGACTAGCGTACCAAGAGACCCAGTACTTC. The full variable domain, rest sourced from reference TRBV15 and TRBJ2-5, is DAMVIQNPRYQVTQFGKPVTLSCSQTLNHNVMYWYQQKSSQAPKLLFHYYDKDFNNEADTPDNFQSRRPNTSFCFLDIRSPGLGDTAMYLCATSTPFPGLAYQETQYFGPGTRLLVL.

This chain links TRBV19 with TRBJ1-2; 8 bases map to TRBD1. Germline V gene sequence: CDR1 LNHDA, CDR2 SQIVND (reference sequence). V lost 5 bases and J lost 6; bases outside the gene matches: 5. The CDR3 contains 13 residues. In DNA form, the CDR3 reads TGTGCCAGTAGTCCGGTGACAGGGGATGGCTACACCTTC. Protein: CASSPVTGDGYTF.

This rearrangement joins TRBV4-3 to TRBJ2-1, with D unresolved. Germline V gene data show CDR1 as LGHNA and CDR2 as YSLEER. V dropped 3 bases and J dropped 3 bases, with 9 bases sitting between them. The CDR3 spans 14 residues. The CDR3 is CASSQVAGYNEQFF. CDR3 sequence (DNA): TGCGCCAGCAGCCAGGTAGCCGGCTACAATGAGCAGTTCTTC.

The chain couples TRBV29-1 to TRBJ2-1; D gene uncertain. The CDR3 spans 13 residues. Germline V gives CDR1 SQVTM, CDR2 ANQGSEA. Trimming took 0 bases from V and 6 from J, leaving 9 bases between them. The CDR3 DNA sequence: TGCAGCGTTGAAGATTCCCAGGCCAATGAGCAGTTCTTC. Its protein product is CSVEDSQANEQFF.

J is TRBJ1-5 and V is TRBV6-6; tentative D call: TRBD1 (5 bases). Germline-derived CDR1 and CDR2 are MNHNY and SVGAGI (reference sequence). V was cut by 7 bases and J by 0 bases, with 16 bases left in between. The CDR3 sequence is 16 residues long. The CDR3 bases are TGTGCCAGCACTAAACATCCCGACAGTAGCAATCAGCCCCAGCATTTT. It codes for CASTKHPDSSNQPQHF.